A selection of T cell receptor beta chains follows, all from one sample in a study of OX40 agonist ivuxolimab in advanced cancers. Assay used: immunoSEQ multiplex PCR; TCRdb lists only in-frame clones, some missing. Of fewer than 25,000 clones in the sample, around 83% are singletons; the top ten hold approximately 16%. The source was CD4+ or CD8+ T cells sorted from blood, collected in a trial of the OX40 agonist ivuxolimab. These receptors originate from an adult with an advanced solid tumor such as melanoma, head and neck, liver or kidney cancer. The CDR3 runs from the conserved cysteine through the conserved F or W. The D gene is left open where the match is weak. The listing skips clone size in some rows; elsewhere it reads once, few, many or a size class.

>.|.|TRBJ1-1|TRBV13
CASSLNRNTEAFF
TGTGCCAGCAGCCTAAACAGAAACACTGAAGCTTTCTTT
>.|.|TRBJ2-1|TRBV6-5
CASSYPGADEQFF
TGTGCCAGCAGTTACCCGGGAGCGGATGAGCAGTTCTTC
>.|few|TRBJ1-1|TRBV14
CASSARRYTEAFF
TGTGCCAGCAGCGCAAGACGGTACACTGAAGCTTTCTTT
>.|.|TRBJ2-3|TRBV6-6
CASRRADTQYF
TGTGCCAGCAGAAGGGCGGATACGCAGTATTTT
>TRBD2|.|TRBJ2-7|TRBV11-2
CASSTRTSGSIEQYF
TGTGCCAGCAGCACCCGGACTAGCGGGAGTATCGAGCAGTACTTC
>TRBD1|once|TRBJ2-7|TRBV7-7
CASSSLRRGDRGQHYEQYF
TGTGCTAGCAGCTCACTCCGCCGGGGGGACAGGGGCCAACACTACGAGCAGTACTTC
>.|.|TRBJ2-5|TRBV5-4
CASSLQQEETQYF
TGTGCCAGCAGCTTGCAACAGGAAGAGACCCAGTACTTC
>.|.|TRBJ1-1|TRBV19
CASSIGAVGNTEAFF
TGTGCCAGTAGTATAGGAGCGGTGGGGAACACTGAAGCTTTCTTT
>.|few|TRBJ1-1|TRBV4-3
CASSQVGGQNTEAFF
TGCGCCAGCAGCCAAGTGGGGGGACAGAACACTGAAGCTTTCTTT
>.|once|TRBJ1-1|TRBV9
CASSHNPGSTNTEAFF
TGTGCCAGCAGCCACAACCCAGGGTCGACGAACACTGAAGCTTTCTTT
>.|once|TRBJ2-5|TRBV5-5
CASTIGTGKETQYF
TGTGCCAGCACCATCGGGACGGGGAAAGAGACCCAGTACTTC
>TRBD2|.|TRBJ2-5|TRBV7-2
CASSPGTSQETQYF
TGTGCCAGCAGCCCTGGGACTAGTCAAGAGACCCAGTACTTC
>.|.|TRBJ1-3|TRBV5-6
CASSLGSLSGNTIYF
TGTGCCAGCAGCTTGGGCAGCCTCTCTGGAAACACCATATATTTT
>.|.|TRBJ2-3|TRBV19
CASSIDEGVGDTQYF
TGTGCCAGTAGTATAGACGAAGGGGTGGGAGATACGCAGTATTTT
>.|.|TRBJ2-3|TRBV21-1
CASSKGASCTDTQYF
TGTGCCAGCAGCAAAGGCGCCTCCTGCACAGATACGCAGTATTTT
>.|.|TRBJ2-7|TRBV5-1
CASSLEPQGEQYF
TGCGCCAGCAGCTTGGAACCCCAGGGGGAGCAGTACTTC
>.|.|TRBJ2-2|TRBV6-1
CASLGTANTGELFF
TGTGCCAGCCTAGGGACGGCGAACACCGGGGAGCTGTTTTTT
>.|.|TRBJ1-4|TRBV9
CASSVGLGGSTNEKLFF
TGTGCCAGCAGCGTAGGACTGGGAGGATCAACTAATGAAAAACTGTTTTTT
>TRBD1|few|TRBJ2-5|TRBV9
CASSKRLTEGQLYF
TGTGCCAGCAGCAAACGTTTAACCGAGGGACAGTTGTACTTC
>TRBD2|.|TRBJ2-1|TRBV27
CASSQKTSGRGGGEQFF
TGTGCCAGCAGTCAGAAGACTAGCGGGAGAGGGGGGGGTGAGCAGTTCTTC
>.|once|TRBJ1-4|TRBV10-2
CASSDAGTNEKLFF
TGCGCCAGCAGTGACGCGGGAACTAATGAAAAACTGTTTTTT
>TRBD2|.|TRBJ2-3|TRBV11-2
CASSLAGGADTQYF
TGTGCCAGCAGCTTGGCGGGGGGAGCAGATACGCAGTATTTT
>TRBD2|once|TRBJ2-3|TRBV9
CASSAGGASGITQYF
TGTGCCAGCAGCGCGGGGGGGGCTAGCGGGATTACGCAGTATTTT
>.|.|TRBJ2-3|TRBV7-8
CASSLGGAAKLTDTQYF
TGTGCCAGCAGCTTAGGGGGGGCAGCTAAACTCACAGATACGCAGTATTTT
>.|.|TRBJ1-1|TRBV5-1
CASSFWGSDTEAFF
TGCGCCAGCAGCTTCTGGGGTTCGGACACTGAAGCTTTCTTT
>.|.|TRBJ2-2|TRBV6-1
CASSEIFVAGSDTGELFF
TGTGCCAGCAGTGAAATTTTTGTGGCGGGATCGGACACCGGGGAGCTGTTTTTT
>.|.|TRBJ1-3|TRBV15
CATSNGGEDTIYF
TGTGCCACCAGCAATGGTGGGGAAGACACCATATATTTT
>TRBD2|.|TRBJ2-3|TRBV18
CASSTGRTSGKVDTQYF
TGTGCCAGCTCAACGGGGCGGACTAGCGGGAAGGTAGATACGCAGTATTTT
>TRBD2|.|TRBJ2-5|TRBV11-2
CASSSNSGTQETQYF
TGTGCCAGCAGCTCCAATAGCGGGACCCAAGAGACCCAGTACTTC
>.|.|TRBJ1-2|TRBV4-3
CASSQEEGIYGYTF
TGCGCCAGCAGCCAGGAGGAGGGGATCTATGGCTACACCTTC
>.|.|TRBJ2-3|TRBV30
CAWLLSTDTQYF
TGTGCCTGGCTACTCAGCACAGATACGCAGTATTTT
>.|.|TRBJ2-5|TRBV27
CASSLRVQETQYF
TGTGCCAGCAGTCTGCGGGTACAAGAGACCCAGTACTTC
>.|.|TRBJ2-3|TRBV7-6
CASSLGRQDTQYF
TGTGCCAGCAGCTTAGGGCGGCAAGATACGCAGTATTTT
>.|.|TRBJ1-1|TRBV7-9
CASSLRSGGNTEAFF
TGTGCCAGCAGCCTAAGATCCGGGGGCAACACTGAAGCTTTCTTT
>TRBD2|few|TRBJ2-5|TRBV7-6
CASSPLPGTSGQETQYF
TGTGCCAGCAGCCCCCTTCCTGGGACTAGCGGACAAGAGACCCAGTACTTC
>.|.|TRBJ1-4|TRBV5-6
CASSVGQRRPEKLFF
TGTGCCAGCAGCGTCGGACAGAGGCGTCCCGAAAAACTGTTTTTT